The sequence of this TCR beta chain was determined in a study of blood T cell repertoires in COVID-19. The wider study: The analysed material was cDNA or gDNA that came from T cells, B-cell-depleted T cells, or PBMCs.

The data were produced by immunoSEQ multiplex PCR, yet TCRdb's version contains in-frame clones alone and is incomplete. Among about 110,000 clones listed, roughly 80% were seen once. V lost 5 bases and J lost 2; bases outside the gene matches: 10. Per the germline V gene, CDR1 is MNHNY and CDR2 is SVGAGI (reference sequence). CDR3 length: 17 residues. The V and J genes are TRBV6-6 and TRBJ1-3; 9 bases map to TRBD1. Sequenced material: peripheral blood. The TCR originated in a man aged 65-85 years with acute or convalescent COVID-19. The CDR3 DNA is TGTGCCAGCAGTCCCCGGGACAGGGTATCGCCTGGAAACACCATATATTTT. Translation gives CASSPRDRVSPGNTIYF.